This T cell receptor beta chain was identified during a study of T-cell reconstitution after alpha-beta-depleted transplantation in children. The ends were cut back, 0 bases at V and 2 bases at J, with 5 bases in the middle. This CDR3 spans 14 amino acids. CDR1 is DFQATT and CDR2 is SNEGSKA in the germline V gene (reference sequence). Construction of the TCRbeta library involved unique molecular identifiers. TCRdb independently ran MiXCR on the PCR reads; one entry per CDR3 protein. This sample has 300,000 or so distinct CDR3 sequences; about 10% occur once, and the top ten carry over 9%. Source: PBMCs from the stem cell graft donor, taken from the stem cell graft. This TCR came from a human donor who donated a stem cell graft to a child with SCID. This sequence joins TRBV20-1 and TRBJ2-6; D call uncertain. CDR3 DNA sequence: TGCAGTGCTAGAGAGGGAACTGGGGCCAACGTCCTGACTTTC. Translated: CSAREGTGANVLTF.